This T cell receptor beta chain was recorded in a study of regulatory T cells in long-lasting Graves disease. The sample's time point: newly diagnosed GD, antithyroid drugs for less than 3 months. The authors made the TCR library using RNA they extracted from PBMCs. Investigators prepared the TCR beta libraries by applying iRepertoire HTBI primers and Arm-PCR of CDR3 regions. TCRdb reprocessed the multiplex PCR reads via MiXCR and lists one record per CDR3 protein. The repertoire includes hundreds of thousands of distinct CDR3 sequences, 12% of them detected once, and roughly 9.3% sits in the top ten. This clonotype has a count of ten or more. The CDR3 length is 13 residues. The J segment lost 7 bases and the V segment lost 10 bases, leaving 8 bases of the junction unmatched. CDR1 and CDR2 (germline): SNHLY, FYNNEI. The same data also went into a second study, on T cells in Graves' hyperthyroidism and ophthalmopathy. That paper notes: The TCR CDR3 was amplified in a first-round RT-PCR using the HTBI primer set.

This clonotype was obtained from a woman in her 30s with Graves disease. The V call is TRBV2, the J call TRBJ2-1, with TRBD1 matching over 9 bases. The specimen comprised peripheral blood mononuclear cells (PBMCs), sampled at new diagnosis, from a patient treated with antithyroid drugs. CDR3 nucleotides: TGTGCCACCCGGGACAGGGTCGGAAATGAGCAGTTCTTC. This encodes CATRDRVGNEQFF. Full variable domain (rest looked up from reference TRBV2 and TRBJ2-1): EPEVTQTPSHQVTQMGQEVILRCVPISNHLYFYWYRQILGQKVEFLVSFYNNEISEKSEIFDDQFSVERPDGSNFTLKIRSTKLEDSAMYFCATRDRVGNEQFFGPGTRLTVL.